This is a list of T cell receptor beta chains from one sample in a study of blood T cell repertoires in COVID-19. Data came from immunoSEQ multiplex PCR; TCRdb stores just in-frame clones and leaves some out. The table shows more than 250,000 clones, with roughly 80% occurring only once. Sample: PBMCs or T cells enriched from blood (not recorded which). The source is a man aged 35-49 years who had been exposed to COVID-19. The CDR3 runs from the conserved cysteine through the conserved F or W. The D gene is left open where the match is weak. Clone size is shown for a subset of rows, as once, few, many or a class of expanded clone.

d_call clone_size j_call cdr3_length v_call cdr3_nt cdr3_aa
NA NA TRBJ1-2 14 TRBV27 TGTGCCAGTAAACTGAGCAGGGGCATCCATGGCTACACCTTC CASKLSRGIHGYTF
TRBD2 NA TRBJ2-1 13 TRBV24-1 TGTGCCACCACGGCGGGAGGTATCAATGAGCAGTTCTTC CATTAGGINEQFF
TRBD2 few TRBJ2-1 14 TRBV29-1 TGCAGCGTTGAAAGGGGAGGGACTTTACATGAGCAGTTCTTC CSVERGGTLHEQFF
NA NA TRBJ2-7 13 TRBV6-1 TGTGCCAGCAGCCCGCCGGGTTCCCACGAGCAGTACTTC CASSPPGSHEQYF
TRBD2 once TRBJ2-1 15 TRBV30 TGTGCCTGGAGTCCCCGGACTAGCGGGTTGGATGAGCAGTTCTTC CAWSPRTSGLDEQFF
NA NA TRBJ2-5 13 TRBV9 TGTGCCAGCAGCGTAGATACATGGGAGACCCAGTACTTC CASSVDTWETQYF
TRBD1 NA TRBJ2-1 16 TRBV18 TGTGCCAGCTCACCACCTACAGGGGGCATGAGGAATGAGCAGTTCTTC CASSPPTGGMRNEQFF
NA NA TRBJ2-2 17 TRBV5-1 TGCGCCAGCAGCTTGGAACTGATTCGCGGATTCACCGGGGAGCTGTTTTTT CASSLELIRGFTGELFF
NA NA TRBJ2-5 12 TRBV3-1/TRBV3-2 TGTGCCAGCAGCCAGACCAGGGACAAGCAGTACTTC CASSQTRDKQYF
NA NA TRBJ2-3 12 TRBV9 TGTGCCAGCAGCGTAGCTCGAGATACGCAGTATTTT CASSVARDTQYF
TRBD2 few TRBJ2-1 12 TRBV30 TGTGCCTGGAGTGAGGGACTAGCGGGGGAGTTCTTC CAWSEGLAGEFF
TRBD2 NA TRBJ2-5 15 TRBV5-4 TGTGCCAGCAGCTTGCTAGCGGGAGGTGAAGAGACCCAGTACTTC CASSLLAGGEETQYF
NA few TRBJ1-1 14 TRBV30 TGTGCCTGGATGGGCGGGGAGCTGAACACTGAAGCTTTCTTT CAWMGGELNTEAFF
NA NA TRBJ1-5 17 TRBV21-1 TGTGCCAGCAGCAAAGGGGGGGATGCAGGGTTGAATCAGCCCCAGCATTTT CASSKGGDAGLNQPQHF
NA many TRBJ1-1 15 TRBV4-1 TGCGCCAGCAGCCCCGACGGAAACAGGAACACTGAAGCTTTCTTT CASSPDGNRNTEAFF
TRBD1 NA TRBJ1-2 15 TRBV29-1 TGCAGCGTCGGGGAGGGAGGGACAGGGTTTTATGGCTACACCTTC CSVGEGGTGFYGYTF
NA NA TRBJ1-3 15 TRBV30 TGTGCCTGGAGTAAACGGGGGGCAGCAGGAAACACCATATATTTT CAWSKRGAAGNTIYF
TRBD2 many TRBJ2-1 14 TRBV19 TGTGCCAGTAGTATTCGCGGGAGCGGGAATGAGCAGTTCTTC CASSIRGSGNEQFF
TRBD2 few TRBJ2-5 15 TRBV2 TGTGCCAGCAGGGAGACTAGCGGGAGAATGGAGACCCAGTACTTC CASRETSGRMETQYF
NA NA TRBJ2-5 14 TRBV10-1 TGCGCCAGCAGTGAGCCGGAGACGGGGGAGACCCAGTACTTC CASSEPETGETQYF
TRBD1 NA TRBJ1-4 16 TRBV7-6 TGTGCCAGCAGCTTACCCCCACAGGGGGGATCTGAAAAACTGTTTTTT CASSLPPQGGSEKLFF
NA NA TRBJ2-5 16 TRBV5-1 TGCGCCAGCAGCTTGTTTTTAGGAGGGAGCCAAGAGACCCAGTACTTC CASSLFLGGSQETQYF
NA NA TRBJ1-1 14 TRBV5-3 TGTGCCCACCGGGGGGAATCAGGGAACACTGAAGCTTTCTTT CAHRGESGNTEAFF
NA NA TRBJ2-1 15 TRBV2 TGTGCCAGCAGACTAAGGTTTAGCGTGACTATTGAGCAGTTCTTC CASRLRFSVTIEQFF
TRBD1 few TRBJ2-7 16 TRBV5-5 TGTGCCAGCAGCTGGGGTGCGGGACAGGGGGCTTACGAGCAGTACTTC CASSWGAGQGAYEQYF
NA NA TRBJ1-5 17 TRBV5-5 TGTGCCAGCAGCTCCGGAGACCCCCCCTGGGGCAATCAGCCCCAGCATTTT CASSSGDPPWGNQPQHF
NA once TRBJ2-5 16 TRBV30 TGTGCCTGGAGTGTAGGCCGGACAACCCGGCAAGAGACCCAGTACTTC CAWSVGRTTRQETQYF
NA NA TRBJ1-2 13 TRBV30 TGTGCCCAAAGATCGGACAGCTACTATGGCTACACCTTC CAQRSDSYYGYTF
NA NA TRBJ2-6 15 TRBV6-1 TGTGCCAGCAGTGAAGCGAGCTCTGGGGCCAACGTCCTGACTTTC CASSEASSGANVLTF
TRBD2 NA TRBJ2-1 14 TRBV5-1 TGCGCCACCAGGCTAGCGGGAGGGCGCAATGAGCAGTTCTTC CATRLAGGRNEQFF
NA few TRBJ2-2 15 TRBV10-3 TGTGCCATCAGTGATGGGTACAGGGAGTACGGGGAGCTGTTTTTT CAISDGYREYGELFF
NA few TRBJ2-1 14 TRBV6-5 TGTGCCTTATCCCGGGAGAGAAGCTACAATGAGCAGTTCTTC CALSRERSYNEQFF
NA NA TRBJ2-1 16 TRBV9 TGTGCCAGCAGCGTAGGCTGGGGGCCGTGGTACAATGAGCAGTTCTTC CASSVGWGPWYNEQFF
TRBD2 NA TRBJ2-7 16 TRBV4-1 TGCGCCAGCAGCCAAGACATGACGGGGGGACCCTACGAGCAGTACTTC CASSQDMTGGPYEQYF
TRBD2 NA TRBJ2-1 13 TRBV12-3/TRBV12-4 TGTGCCAGCAGTCCCCCTAGCGGGAGGGTGCAGTTCTTC CASSPPSGRVQFF
NA NA TRBJ1-5 13 TRBV30 TGTGCCTGGAGGGACAAGCCCGGCCAGCCCCAGCATTTT CAWRDKPGQPQHF
NA NA TRBJ2-2 12 TRBV5-1 TGCGCCAGCAGCTCGGGCACCGGGGAGCTGTTTTTT CASSSGTGELFF
NA NA TRBJ1-1 14 TRBV7-9 TGTGCCAGCAGCTTAGGGGGGGAGGACACTGAAGCTTTCTTT CASSLGGEDTEAFF
NA many TRBJ2-7 11 TRBV2 TGTGCCAGCAGTGGGTGGGAGCAGCAGTACTTC CASSGWEQQYF
TRBD2 NA TRBJ2-7 13 TRBV5-4 TGTGCCAGCAGGCTTAGCGGGACCTACGAGCAGTACTTC CASRLSGTYEQYF
TRBD2 NA TRBJ2-7 15 TRBV30 TGTGCCTGGAGTCTAGCGGGAGGGCCCTTCTACGAGCAGTACTTC CAWSLAGGPFYEQYF
NA NA TRBJ2-7 15 TRBV27 TGTGCCAGCAGTTTATTCGGGCTAGCCGCCTACGAGCAGTACTTC CASSLFGLAAYEQYF
TRBD1 NA TRBJ1-4 15 TRBV5-1 TGCGCCAGCAGCTTGGCCTGGACAGGGGATGAAAAACTGTTTTTT CASSLAWTGDEKLFF
TRBD1 NA TRBJ1-5 20 TRBV6-1 TGTGCCAGCATTGAAGCCGGGACAGGGGTCCCATCGGCAGGGGATCAGCCCCAGCATTTT CASIEAGTGVPSAGDQPQHF
TRBD1 NA TRBJ1-3 17 TRBV7-6 TGTGCCAGCAGCCAAAACAGGGCAGGGGGCTCTGGAAACACCATATATTTT CASSQNRAGGSGNTIYF
NA NA TRBJ2-5 12 TRBV7-9 TGTGCCAGCAGAAACGAGGCAGAGACCCAGTACTTC CASRNEAETQYF
TRBD1 NA TRBJ2-5 17 TRBV5-1 TGCGCCAGCAGCTTGCCAGCAAGACAGGGGGCTAAGTTAACCCAGTACTTC CASSLPARQGAKLTQYF
NA NA TRBJ1-5 15 TRBV19 TGTGCCAGTAAGAGGGAGATTCGGTTACCTCTGCCCCAGCATTTT CASKREIRLPLPQHF
NA NA TRBJ1-1 13 TRBV5-5 TGTGCCAGCATCCTGCAACAGAACACTGAAGCTTTCTTT CASILQQNTEAFF
NA NA TRBJ1-1 15 TRBV18 TGTGCCAGCTCACCATCCCAGGGGATGCACACTGAAGCTTTCTTT CASSPSQGMHTEAFF